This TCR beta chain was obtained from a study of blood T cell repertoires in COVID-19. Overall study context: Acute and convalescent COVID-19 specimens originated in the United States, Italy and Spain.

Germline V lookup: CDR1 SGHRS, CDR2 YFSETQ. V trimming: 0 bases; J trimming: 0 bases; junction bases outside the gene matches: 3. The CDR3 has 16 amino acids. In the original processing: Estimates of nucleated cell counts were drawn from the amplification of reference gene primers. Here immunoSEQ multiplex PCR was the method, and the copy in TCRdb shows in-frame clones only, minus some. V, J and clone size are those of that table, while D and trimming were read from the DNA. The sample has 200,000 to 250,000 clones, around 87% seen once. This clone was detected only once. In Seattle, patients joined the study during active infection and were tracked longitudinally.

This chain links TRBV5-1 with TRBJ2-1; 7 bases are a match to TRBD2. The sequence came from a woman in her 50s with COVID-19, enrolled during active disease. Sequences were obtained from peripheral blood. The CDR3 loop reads CASSLGRGSSYNEQFF. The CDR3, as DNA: TGCGCCAGCAGCTTGGGGCGGGGGAGCTCCTACAATGAGCAGTTCTTC.